Each of the 25 T cell receptor beta chains below was sequenced from the same sample in a study of T-cell reconstitution after alpha-beta-depleted transplantation in children. Preparation of the TCRbeta library was carried out with unique molecular identifiers. Each CDR3 protein gets one entry after TCRdb re-called the PCR reads with MiXCR. The sample has approximately 290,000 distinct CDR3 sequences; about 9.9% are singletons. Sequencing was performed on peripheral blood, taken 180 days after TCRalphabeta/CD19-depleted stem cell transplant. These receptors originate from a male patient aged 2 to 9 who had a stem cell transplant for chronic granulomatous disease, so the T cells may come from the graft donor.

Details on this clonotype: A much bigger clone sits one base away, suggesting this may be a read error. V is TRBV4-3 and J is TRBJ2-4; TRBD2 aligns across 8 bases. The length of the CDR3 is 15 residues. V shed 4 bases and J 8 bases; nucleotides not matched to a gene: 10. Germline loops: CDR1 LGHNA, CDR2 YSLEER. This CDR3 is CASSRGLAVLDIQYF. CDR3 coding DNA: TGCGCCAGCAGCCGAGGACTAGCTGTTCTGGACATTCAGTACTTC.

This clonotype was seen many times. The V call is TRBV6-2 or TRBV6-3, the J call TRBJ2-7; TRBD2 aligns across 8 bases. CDR1 is MNHEY and CDR2 is SVGEGT in the germline V gene. CDR3 size: 14 residues. The J segment lost 0 bases and the V segment lost 5 bases, leaving 3 bases of the junction unmatched. CDR3 nucleotides: TGTGCCAGCAGTGGACGGGAGGGCTCCTACGAGCAGTACTTC. Protein product: CASSGREGSYEQYF.

The table lists this clonotype with many counts. V usage is TRBV11-2 and J usage is TRBJ2-3; TRBD1 aligns across 10 bases. Germline V gene lookup returns CDR1 SGHAT and CDR2 FQNNGV. The CDR3 sequence is 16 residues long. With V trimmed by 4 bases and J by 4 bases, 8 bases remained unmatched. This chain's CDR3 is CASSSNRDRGADTQYF. CDR3 coding DNA: TGTGCCAGCAGCTCGAACCGGGACAGGGGCGCAGATACGCAGTATTTT.

This clonotype was counted at least ten times. The chain recombines TRBV20-1 with TRBJ2-5; TRBD2 matches 7 bases. The length of the CDR3 is 13 residues. With V trimmed by 4 bases and J by 5 bases, 7 bases remained unmatched. Germline-derived CDR1 and CDR2 are DFQATT and SNEGSKA (reference sequence). CDR3 amino acids: CSAMAGVGETQYF. The CDR3 nucleotides read TGCAGTGCTATGGCGGGAGTTGGGGAGACCCAGTACTTC.

In this sample, this clonotype turned up many times. V usage is TRBV10-3 and J usage is TRBJ2-5; unclear D gene. V dropped 3 bases and J dropped 2 bases, with 1 base sitting between them. CDR1 ENHRY and CDR2 SYGVKD come from the germline V gene. The CDR3 totals 11 residues. CDR3: CAISEQETQYF. Written as DNA, the CDR3 is TGTGCCATCAGTGAACAAGAGACCCAGTACTTC.

This clonotype occurred many times. The chain is built from TRBV28 and TRBJ2-7; TRBD1 aligns across 9 bases. Trimming at V came to 6 bases and at J to 0 bases, leaving 3 bases not matched to a gene. Looked up from germline, CDR1 is MDHEN and CDR2 is SYDVKM. The CDR3 is 14 amino acids. The CDR3 loop reads CASRGQGRSYEQYF. The DNA for the CDR3 is TGTGCCAGCAGGGGACAGGGTCGCTCCTACGAGCAGTACTTC.

This chain connects TRBV2 to TRBJ1-2; D perhaps matches TRBD1 (6 bases). The CDR3 consists of 12 residues. Germline V gene lookup returns CDR1 SNHLY and CDR2 FYNNEI. Trimming took off 7 bases at V and 6 bases at J, with 12 bases between the two ends. CDR3 in amino acids: CASIDRRNGYTF. Here the CDR3 DNA reads TGTGCCAGCATCGACAGGAGGAATGGCTACACCTTC.

This clonotype was detected ten times or more. The V call is TRBV4-1, the J call TRBJ1-4; 9 bases map to TRBD1. Looked up from germline, CDR1 is MGHRA and CDR2 is YSYEKL. This CDR3 is 13 amino acids long. V was pared by 5 bases and J by 12 bases, with 7 bases of the junction left unmatched. In DNA, the CDR3 is TGCGCCAGCAGCGATACAGGGGGCGCGCAACTGTTTTTT. Translating it yields CASSDTGGAQLFF.

There are many counts of this clonotype. CDR3 in amino acids: CASSPAVSGELFF. CDR3 nucleotide sequence: TGCGCCAGCAGCCCGGCCGTCTCCGGGGAGCTGTTTTTT. J is TRBJ2-2 and V is TRBV5-1, with D unresolved. The germline V and J ends were trimmed by 4 bases and 6 bases, with 10 bases remaining between them. CDR3 length: 13 residues. Germline V gives CDR1 SGHRS, CDR2 YFSETQ.

This clonotype occurred many times. The genes are TRBV24-1 and TRBJ2-1, with 9 bases identical to TRBD1. The CDR3 runs 14 residues. Germline-derived CDR1 and CDR2 are KGHDR and SFDVKD. V trimming: 10 bases; J trimming: 7 bases; junction bases outside the gene matches: 10. CDR3 sequence: CATFLTGGINEQFF. In nucleotides, the CDR3 is TGTGCCACTTTTTTGACAGGGGGTATTAATGAGCAGTTCTTC.

At least ten counts were recorded for this clonotype. The chain couples TRBV12-3 or TRBV12-4 to TRBJ2-1; D unresolved. This CDR3 contains 13 residues. V shed 2 bases and J shed 5 bases, with 7 bases lying between them. The CDR3 coding sequence is TGTGCCAGCAGTTTACGGTCGAACAATGAGCAGTTCTTC. Its protein is CASSLRSNNEQFF.

This clonotype was detected a few times. The chain recombines TRBV3-1 with TRBJ2-2, with TRBD2 identical over 8 bases. V lost 2 bases and J lost 4; bases outside the gene matches: 15. CDR3 size: 19 residues. CDR1 and CDR2 from the germline V gene are LGHDT and YNNKEL (reference sequence). In DNA, the CDR3 is TGTGCCAGCAGCCAACCATACCGGGGGGGTAGCGGTATCACCGGGGAGCTGTTTTTT. This codes for CASSQPYRGGSGITGELFF.

The genes are TRBV12-3 or TRBV12-4 and TRBJ2-2; 7 bases align to TRBD1. Trimming removed 5 bases from V and 0 bases from J; junction bases left unmatched: 12. This CDR3 has 18 residues. CDR3 DNA sequence: TGTGCCAGCAGTGGGGACAGCCGGGACAGAACGAACACCGGGGAGCTGTTTTTT. Its protein is CASSGDSRDRTNTGELFF.

At least ten counts were recorded for this clonotype. The rearrangement links TRBV20-1 to TRBJ2-2; 11 bases match TRBD2. CDR3 length: 16 residues. Per the germline V gene, CDR1 is DFQATT and CDR2 is SNEGSKA (reference sequence). Trimming at V came to 3 bases and at J to 4 bases, leaving 7 bases not matched to a gene. CDR3 sequence: CSASQTSGVSTGELFF. CDR3 nucleotide sequence: TGCAGTGCTAGCCAGACTAGCGGGGTATCCACCGGGGAGCTGTTTTTT.

This clonotype came up many times. This chain joins TRBV20-1 and TRBJ2-1; 8 bases fit TRBD2. Germline assignment: CDR1 DFQATT and CDR2 SNEGSKA (reference sequence). There are 15 residues in the CDR3. With 7 bases clipped from V and 8 bases from J, the junction kept 16 bases outside the gene matches. In DNA, the CDR3 is TGCAGTGTTCCCGAAAAGCGGGAGCGTGGTGATGAGCAGTTCTTC. Translated: CSVPEKRERGDEQFF.

This clonotype has at least ten counts. The chain joins TRBV13 to TRBJ2-7, with TRBD2 as a possible D gene (5 bases). There are 15 residues in the CDR3. The germline V gene encodes CDR1 PRHDT and CDR2 FYEKMQ (reference sequence). V dropped 1 base and J dropped 0 bases, with 10 bases sitting between them. The CDR3 reads CASSLDAGPSYEQYF. As DNA, the CDR3 is TGTGCCAGCAGCTTAGACGCGGGCCCCTCCTACGAGCAGTACTTC.

About this clonotype itself: A much larger clone lies one base from this, so it may be a read error. J is TRBJ1-5 and V is TRBV12-3 or TRBV12-4, with a possible D match to TRBD1 (5 bases). The CDR3 contains 15 residues. Trimming pared 7 bases from V and 0 bases from J, leaving 13 bases between. Here the CDR3 DNA reads TGTGCCAGCACCTCAGGGATTTATAGCAATCAGCCCCAGCATTTT. Translation: CASTSGIYSNQPQHF.

In this sample, this clonotype turned up many times. V is TRBV6-1 and J is TRBJ1-2; TRBD1 matches 7 bases. Germline CDR1 MNHNS, CDR2 SASEGT. Trimming took 6 bases from V and 3 from J; bases not matched to a gene: 4. This CDR3 has 13 amino acids. CDR3 DNA sequence: TGTGCCAGCAGACCAGGGGGTTACTATGGCTACACCTTC. Protein product: CASRPGGYYGYTF.

This clonotype was counted ten times or more. The chain links TRBV29-1 to TRBJ2-3, with 13 positions matching TRBD2. There are 13 residues in the CDR3. CDR1 is SQVTM and CDR2 is ANQGSEA in the germline V gene. The V gene end was trimmed by 6 bases and the J gene end by 5 bases; junction bases not matched to a gene: 2. CDR3 amino acids: CSVGLAGRDTQYF. The CDR3 DNA sequence: TGCAGCGTGGGACTAGCGGGGAGAGATACGCAGTATTTT.

Ten or more counts support this clonotype. The rearrangement joins TRBV20-1 to TRBJ2-7, with D possibly TRBD2 on 5 matching bases. Trimming removed 5 bases at V and 2 bases at J, with 7 bases between. The length of the CDR3 is 11 residues. Germline V lookup: CDR1 DFQATT, CDR2 SNEGSKA (reference sequence). CDR3 residues: CSAGGTYEQYF. As DNA, the CDR3 is TGCAGTGCTGGAGGAACCTACGAGCAGTACTTC.

This clonotype was detected many times. This chain links TRBV20-1 with TRBJ1-2; D not resolved. Germline V gives CDR1 DFQATT, CDR2 SNEGSKA (reference sequence). The CDR3 length is 14 residues. V shed 0 bases and J shed 4 bases, with 12 bases lying between them. CDR3 sequence: CSARDRARVYGYTF. The DNA of the CDR3 is TGCAGTGCTAGAGACCGGGCTCGAGTCTATGGCTACACCTTC.

This clonotype was counted many times. The chain has TRBV6-6 and TRBJ1-2; 7 bases map to TRBD1. This CDR3 region has 13 residues. Per the germline V gene, CDR1 is MNHNY and CDR2 is SVGAGI (reference sequence). After removal of 2 bases from V and 8 bases from J, the junction contained 5 bases not matched to a gene. The CDR3 here is CASSYRDSPGYTF. Here the CDR3 DNA reads TGTGCCAGCAGTTACCGGGACAGCCCAGGCTACACCTTC.

Many counts were recorded for this clonotype. CDR3 bases: TGTGCCAGCAGTTTCGGGAACAGTTCACCCCTCCACTTT. Its translation is CASSFGNSSPLHF. The chain links TRBV7-2 to TRBJ1-6, with D uncertain. This CDR3 is 13 amino acids long. The V gene's germline CDR1 is SGHTA and CDR2 FQGNSA. V was cut by 6 bases and J by 9 bases, with 12 bases left in between. Together with reference TRBV7-2 and TRBJ1-6, the CDR3 gives the full variable domain: GAGVSQSPSNKVTEKGKDVELRCDPISGHTALYWYRQSLGQGLEFLIYFQGNSAPDKSGLPSDRFSAERTGGSVSTLTIQRTQQEDSAVYLCASSFGNSSPLHFGNGTRLTVT.

The genes are TRBV15 and TRBJ2-2; D unresolved. V was pared by 5 bases and J by 5 bases, with 3 bases between. The CDR3 is 11 residues long. Germline V gene sequence: CDR1 LNHNV, CDR2 YYDKDF (reference sequence). The CDR3 here is CATSETGELFF. Written as DNA, the CDR3 is TGTGCCACCAGCGAGACCGGGGAGCTGTTTTTT.

This clonotype has at least ten counts. The chain recombines TRBV24-1 with TRBJ2-5; D ambiguous. V lost 0 bases and J lost 2, with 3 bases in between. Germline V CDR1 and CDR2: KGHDR, SFDVKD. This CDR3 contains 13 residues. CDR3 loop: CATSDLKQETQYF. The CDR3 DNA is TGTGCCACCAGTGATTTGAAGCAAGAGACCCAGTACTTC.